These 24 T cell receptor beta chains share one sample of origin, sequenced in a study of vaccination and CD4 T cells after COVID-19. Sequence data for DNA of cultured CD4+ T cells were generated by the Oncomine TCR Beta short-read assay. TCRdb processed the PCR reads anew with MiXCR; each CDR3 protein has one entry. The repertoire holds 7,000 to 8,500 distinct CDR3 sequences, less than 35% seen once, with roughly 20% in the top ten. Stated treatment: approximately nine-day PBMC culture with coronavirus spike peptide pools or control peptides (ViraFEST assay). From the unexposed donor, CD4+ T cells were collected ahead of the COVID-19 pandemic (2011-2018). These TCRs are of unknown antigen specificity. Material: CD4+ T cells from blood, cultured in vitro. These receptors were obtained from a human donor in good health.

By sample share, this clonotype is large. The V and J genes are TRBV7-9 and TRBJ1-6; D uncertain. Trimming removed 3 bases at V and 7 bases at J, with 13 bases between. The CDR3 covers 15 residues. CDR1 SEHNR and CDR2 FQNEAQ come from the germline V gene (reference sequence). CDR3 protein: CASSFALGENSPLHF. The CDR3 DNA is TGTGCCAGCAGCTTCGCCTTGGGTGAGAATTCACCCCTCCACTTT.

The V gene is TRBV30, the J gene TRBJ1-2; unclear D gene. V shed 3 bases and J shed 4 bases, with 12 bases lying between them. CDR3 length: 13 amino acids. Germline values: CDR1 GTSNPN, CDR2 SVGIG (reference sequence). The CDR3 reads CAWSIGEGYGYTF. CDR3 in DNA: TGTGCCTGGAGCATCGGGGAAGGCTATGGCTACACCTTC.

This clonotype occurred once. The chain couples TRBV19 to TRBJ2-1; D gene uncertain. This CDR3 comprises 15 residues. The germline V gene has CDR1 LNHDA and CDR2 SQIVND (reference sequence). V dropped 4 bases and J dropped 8 bases, with 18 bases sitting between them. The CDR3 spells CASSTGLGRIHEQFF. The CDR3 region has the DNA TGTGCCAGTAGTACGGGTCTCGGGCGGATACATGAGCAGTTCTTC.

There are a few counts of this clonotype. The gene calls are TRBV12-3 or TRBV12-4 and TRBJ2-2; D unresolved. V was shortened by 3 bases and J by 7 bases, with 3 bases between the two germline ends. The CDR3 loop spans 11 amino acids. The DNA for the CDR3 is TGTGCCAGCAGTTTCGGCGGGGAGCTGTTTTTT. This sequence encodes CASSFGGELFF.

The chain joins TRBV27 to TRBJ2-7; TRBD1 matches 12 bases. The ends lost 2 bases at V and 0 bases at J; junction bases unmatched: 2. The CDR3 extends over 16 amino acids. The germline V gene encodes CDR1 MNHEY and CDR2 SMNVEV (reference sequence). CDR3 residues: CASSLGDRGLSYEQYF. The CDR3 DNA sequence: TGTGCCAGCAGTTTAGGGGACAGGGGGCTCTCCTACGAGCAGTACTTC.

The V and J genes are TRBV5-1 and TRBJ2-1; 15 bases map to TRBD2. V shed 3 bases and J 0 bases; nucleotides not matched to a gene: 7. The CDR3 has 19 amino acids. In germline, CDR1 is SGHRS, CDR2 YFSETQ. As DNA, the CDR3 is TGCGCCAGCAGCTCTCGGACTAGCGGGGGGGGAAGCTCCTACAATGAGCAGTTCTTC. Translation gives CASSSRTSGGGSSYNEQFF.

The gene calls are TRBV7-2 and TRBJ1-4, with TRBD1 identical over 9 bases. The V segment lost 5 bases and the J segment 0 bases; nucleotides outside the gene matches: 7. The CDR3 sequence is 17 residues long. The germline V gene encodes CDR1 SGHTA and CDR2 FQGNSA. CDR3 in DNA: TGTGCCAGCAGCCCCCTGGGACAGGGCTCAACTAATGAAAAACTGTTTTTT. It translates to CASSPLGQGSTNEKLFF.

The CDR3 DNA reads TGTGCCAGCAGCTTGTGGGATACTAACTATGGCTACACCTTC. This codes for CASSLWDTNYGYTF. V and J are TRBV5-6 and TRBJ1-2; the D is unclear. Trimming shortened V by 1 base and J by 0 bases, and 7 bases separated the two germline ends. Germline V gene lookup returns CDR1 SGHDT and CDR2 YYEEEE. The CDR3 runs to 14 residues.

This clonotype was recorded a few times. The chain links TRBV6-1 to TRBJ2-7; maybe TRBD2 (5 bases). CDR1 MNHNS and CDR2 SASEGT come from the germline V gene. V lost 6 bases and J lost 1, with 16 bases in between. This CDR3 region has 15 residues. DNA for the CDR3: TGTGCCAGCAGAGCGGCTTTTGGGTTATCCTACGAGCAGTACTTC. It yields the protein CASRAAFGLSYEQYF.

The genes are TRBV12-5 and TRBJ2-7, with a tentative D call TRBD1 (5 bases). V was pared by 0 bases and J by 2 bases, with 14 bases between. This CDR3 is built from 16 residues. Germline V gives CDR1 LGHNT, CDR2 FRNRAP. The CDR3 loop reads CASGLVNQGTTYEQYF. Written as DNA, the CDR3 is TGTGCTAGTGGTTTGGTTAACCAGGGCACCACCTACGAGCAGTACTTC.

The chain is built from TRBV3-1 and TRBJ1-1, with TRBD1 matching 11 bases. CDR3 size: 14 residues. Germline lookup yields CDR1 LGHDT and CDR2 YNNKEL (reference sequence). The trim removed 3 bases at V and 7 bases at J, leaving 4 bases unmatched. The CDR3 region has the DNA TGTGCCAGCAGCCACGGACAGGGGGCGGGTGAAGCTTTCTTT. This encodes CASSHGQGAGEAFF. Using reference TRBV3-1 and TRBJ1-1 for the parts outside the CDR3, the full variable domain is DTAVSQTPKYLVTQMGNDKSIKCEQNLGHDTMYWYKQDSKKFLKIMFSYNNKELIINETVPNRFSPKSPDKAHLNLHINSLELGDSAVYFCASSHGQGAGEAFFGQGTRLTVV.

V usage is TRBV11-2 and J usage is TRBJ1-1; D uncertain. Between the trimmed V and J ends, which lost 4 bases and 4 bases, there was a span of 22 bases. The CDR3 runs 17 residues. CDR1 is SGHAT, CDR2 FQNNGV, per germline. CDR3 residues: CASSSIISRSEGTEAFF. The CDR3 bases are TGTGCCAGCAGCTCGATAATTAGTAGGTCGGAAGGCACTGAAGCTTTCTTT.

This clonotype was counted a few times. The gene calls are TRBV6-5 and TRBJ1-2; 8 bases map to TRBD1. The CDR3 is made up of 15 amino acids. V trimming: 0 bases; J trimming: 2 bases; junction bases outside the gene matches: 2. Germline-derived CDR1 and CDR2 are MNHEY and SVGAGI. The CDR3: CASSYSQGANYGYTF. The CDR3 DNA reads TGTGCCAGCAGTTACTCGCAGGGGGCGAACTATGGCTACACCTTC.

The rearrangement joins TRBV9 to TRBJ1-5, with a weak D call TRBD1 (5 bases). V lost 2 bases to trimming and J lost 0 bases, with 6 bases between them. Germline assignment: CDR1 SGDLS and CDR2 YYNGEE. The CDR3 spans 14 residues. CDR3 sequence: CASSVDSSNQPQHF. The DNA for the CDR3 is TGTGCCAGCAGCGTCGACAGTAGCAATCAGCCCCAGCATTTT.

This sequence joins TRBV4-1 and TRBJ1-1, with D maybe TRBD1 (6 bases). The CDR3 sequence is 13 residues long. In germline, CDR1 is MGHRA, CDR2 YSYEKL. Trimming took 6 bases from V and 0 from J, leaving 8 bases between them. The CDR3 nucleotides are TGCGCCAGCAGGGACAGCCTGAACACTGAAGCTTTCTTT. Amino acids: CASRDSLNTEAFF.

This clonotype has more than one count but fewer than ten. V is TRBV11-2 and J is TRBJ1-2; D is possibly TRBD1 (5 bases). V shed 5 bases and J shed 4 bases, with 23 bases lying between them. Germline CDR1 is SGHAT and CDR2 is FQNNGV. There are 17 residues in the CDR3. The CDR3 bases are TGTGCCAGCAGCCCTCCCGGGACGCAGTATACTACCTATGGCTACACCTTC. Protein sequence: CASSPPGTQYTTYGYTF.

The genes are TRBV6-1 and TRBJ1-3, with D tentatively TRBD1 (6 bases). Per germline, CDR1 MNHNS and CDR2 SASEGT. The CDR3 loop spans 13 amino acids. V gave up 7 bases and J gave up 1 base, with 8 bases separating them. This chain's CDR3 is CASNQGSGNTIYF. CDR3 sequence (DNA): TGTGCCAGCAACCAGGGGTCTGGAAACACCATATATTTT.

A few counts support this clonotype. This chain uses TRBV2 with TRBJ1-2; TRBD1 is a possible D gene (6 bases). Looked up from germline, CDR1 is SNHLY and CDR2 is FYNNEI. This CDR3 is built from 14 residues. V shed 1 base and J shed 7 bases, with 13 bases lying between them. The CDR3 here is CASSEDRAVGGYTF. Here the CDR3 DNA reads TGTGCCAGCAGTGAAGACAGGGCGGTGGGTGGCTACACCTTC.

This clonotype appeared a few times. The chain is built from TRBV4-1 and TRBJ2-2; maybe TRBD1 (5 bases). The CDR3 covers 17 residues. Germline loops: CDR1 MGHRA, CDR2 YSYEKL. The V end lost 1 base, the J end lost 3 bases, and 15 bases lay between the germline ends. The chain's CDR3 is CASSQVDSITHTGELFF. The DNA for the CDR3 is TGCGCCAGCAGCCAAGTTGACAGTATTACTCACACCGGGGAGCTGTTTTTT.

The J gene is TRBJ2-3, the V gene TRBV10-3, with TRBD2 as a possible D gene (6 bases). The CDR3 extends over 15 amino acids. V was pared by 5 bases and J by 0 bases, with 12 bases between. Germline V gene data show CDR1 as ENHRY and CDR2 as SYGVKD. In DNA form, the CDR3 reads TGTGCCATCAGTCGGGGGAGTACTAGCACAGATACGCAGTATTTT. This sequence encodes CAISRGSTSTDTQYF.

This clonotype was detected once. V and J are TRBV6-1 and TRBJ1-1; D may be TRBD1 (5 bases). The V and J ends lost 5 bases and 12 bases respectively, with 13 bases between them. The CDR3 has 11 amino acids. Germline values: CDR1 MNHNS, CDR2 SASEGT. In DNA, the CDR3 is TGTGCCAGCAGTCCCCAGGGTCGCACTTTCTTT. Translated, it gives CASSPQGRTFF.

This clonotype occurred a few times. The rearrangement joins TRBV6-1 to TRBJ2-1; possible D gene TRBD2, 6 bases. The V and J ends lost 4 bases and 4 bases respectively, with 14 bases between them. The CDR3 length is 15 residues. From germline, CDR1 is MNHNS and CDR2 SASEGT. CDR3: CASSGAPSAYNEQFF. The DNA of the CDR3 is TGTGCCAGCAGTGGTGCGCCTAGCGCGTACAATGAGCAGTTCTTC.

This chain joins TRBV5-1 and TRBJ1-2, with D hard to call. The CDR3 covers 12 residues. With 0 bases removed from V and 6 bases from J, the gap between germline ends came to 6 bases. The germline V gene has CDR1 SGHRS and CDR2 YFSETQ. The DNA for the CDR3 is TGCGCCAGCAGCTTGGCCATGGATGGCTACACCTTC. Its protein product is CASSLAMDGYTF.

This chain uses TRBV6-1 with TRBJ2-1, with 11 positions matching TRBD2. The germline CDR1 and CDR2 sequences are MNHNS and SASEGT. Unmatched junction bases numbered 9, after V lost 1 base and J lost 7 bases. The CDR3 has 17 amino acids. CDR3 DNA: TGTGCCAGCAGTGAAGAGGTTAGCGGGGGGGGACTTAATGAGCAGTTCTTC. Translated, it gives CASSEEVSGGGLNEQFF.